The 26 T cell receptor beta chains given below trace back to one sample, sequenced in a study of CD8 T cells in ankylosing spondylitis. One entry per CDR3 protein, called by TCRdb with MiXCR from the 5' RACE reads. The sample shows around 340,000 distinct CDR3 sequences, 20% to 25% of them seen only once. Input material: blood, either unsorted or a sorted T cell fraction (not recorded which). These receptors came from a male donor with ankylosing spondylitis or in good health (not recorded which).

V and J are TRBV29-1 and TRBJ2-1; 13 bases fit TRBD2. The CDR3 is 14 residues long. Germline V lookup: CDR1 SQVTM, CDR2 ANQGSEA. J gave up 8 bases and V 7 bases, and 8 bases lay outside the gene matches. This CDR3 is CSAILAGGRYEQFF. The CDR3 DNA reads as TGCAGCGCTATACTAGCGGGAGGGAGGTATGAGCAGTTCTTC.

The V call is TRBV7-9, the J call TRBJ2-2; TRBD1 matches 7 bases. The V gene's germline CDR1 is SEHNR and CDR2 FQNEAQ (reference sequence). V gave up 5 bases and J gave up 6 bases; unmatched junction bases: 6. This CDR3 is built from 14 residues. CDR3 in DNA: TGTGCCAGCAGCAGCCTGGACAGGCCCGGGGAGCTGTTTTTT. Its protein product is CASSSLDRPGELFF.

This clonotype was seen a few times. This chain links TRBV11-2 with TRBJ2-7, with D tentatively TRBD1 (6 bases). The CDR3 spans 15 residues. The V end lost 4 bases, the J end lost 3 bases, and 16 bases lay between the germline ends. Per germline, CDR1 SGHAT and CDR2 FQNNGV. The CDR3 bases are TGTGCCAGCAGCTCCCATTATGAGGGGGACTACGAGCAGTACTTC. This sequence encodes CASSSHYEGDYEQYF.

This chain links TRBV11-2 with TRBJ2-7; 7 bases are shared with TRBD1. Germline V gives CDR1 SGHAT, CDR2 FQNNGV. V lost 4 bases to trimming and J lost 4 bases; unmatched junction nucleotides: 10. There are 15 residues in the CDR3. CDR3 region: CASSSTPGQLYEQYF. In DNA, the CDR3 is TGTGCCAGCAGCTCCACACCGGGACAGCTATACGAGCAGTACTTC.

Only a few counts were recorded for this clonotype. The chain links TRBV2 to TRBJ1-6, with D tentatively TRBD1 (6 bases). The CDR3 length is 14 residues. Per the germline V gene, CDR1 is SNHLY and CDR2 is FYNNEI. V lost 8 bases and J lost 9, with 17 bases in between. CDR3 region: CASSTTEGGSPLHF. In nucleotides, the CDR3 is TGTGCCAGCTCAACCACGGAGGGGGGTTCACCCCTCCACTTT.

The V gene is TRBV7-8, the J gene TRBJ2-1; D is undetermined. Looked up from germline, CDR1 is SGHVS and CDR2 is FQNEAQ. This CDR3 contains 17 residues. Trimming took 5 bases from V and 4 from J, leaving 21 bases between them. The CDR3: CASSTPSVKLSYNEQFF. The CDR3 DNA sequence: TGTGCCAGCAGCACCCCTTCGGTCAAACTCAGTTACAATGAGCAGTTCTTC.

Only a few counts were recorded for this clonotype. The chain employs TRBV20-1 and TRBJ2-5; 8 positions agree with TRBD2. V shed 0 bases and J 7 bases; nucleotides not matched to a gene: 10. CDR1 is DFQATT and CDR2 is SNEGSKA in the germline V gene (reference sequence). The CDR3 covers 15 residues. The CDR3 is CSARDGGLAGWTQYF. The CDR3 coding sequence is TGCAGTGCTAGAGATGGCGGACTAGCCGGATGGACCCAGTACTTC.

This clonotype was detected only a few times. In DNA, the CDR3 is TGTGCCAGCAGCCACCCGGCCAACACTGAAGCTTTCTTT. Translating it yields CASSHPANTEAFF. The chain employs TRBV3-1 and TRBJ1-1; D is undetermined. V lost 3 bases, J lost 2 bases, and 7 bases lay in between. The CDR3 length is 13 residues. CDR1 and CDR2 from the germline V gene are LGHDT and YNNKEL (reference sequence).

The V gene is TRBV5-1, the J gene TRBJ2-1; 9 bases fit TRBD2. Germline V CDR1 and CDR2: SGHRS, YFSETQ. V was clipped by 2 bases and J by 6 bases; unmatched bases: 12. The CDR3 has 17 residues. CDR3 coding DNA: TGCGCCAGCAGCTTACCTAAGAGCGGGGGGCTTTCCAATGAGCAGTTCTTC. This encodes CASSLPKSGGLSNEQFF. Based on the CDR3 plus reference TRBV5-1 and TRBJ2-1, the full variable domain is KAGVTQTPRYLIKTRGQQVTLSCSPISGHRSVSWYQQTPGQGLQFLFEYFSETQRNKGNFPGRFSGRQFSNSRSEMNVSTLELGDSALYLCASSLPKSGGLSNEQFFGPGTRLTVL.

The chain links TRBV12-3 or TRBV12-4 to TRBJ2-1; D unclear. Trimming pared 1 base from V and 7 bases from J, leaving 8 bases between. The CDR3 is 13 amino acids. DNA of the CDR3: TGTGCCAGCAGTTTAGTGGGTAGGAATGAGCAGTTCTTC. As protein: CASSLVGRNEQFF.

The chain joins TRBV29-1 to TRBJ2-2; D is tentatively TRBD1 or TRBD2 (6 bases each). This CDR3 spans 13 amino acids. Germline CDR1 reads SQVTM; CDR2 reads ANQGSEA. The V end was cut by 4 bases, the J end by 5 bases, with 11 bases between. CDR3 protein: CSVGGAETGELFF. The CDR3 DNA reads as TGCAGCGTTGGGGGGGCTGAAACCGGGGAGCTGTTTTTT.

The chain combines TRBV5-6 with TRBJ2-4, with 10 bases matching TRBD2. J was trimmed by 7 bases and V by 5 bases; bases with no gene match: 3. This CDR3 has 13 residues. Germline V gives CDR1 SGHDT, CDR2 YYEEEE. CDR3 coding DNA: TGTGCCAGCAGGGGGACTAGCGAGAACATTCAGTACTTC. Residues: CASRGTSENIQYF.

The rearrangement links TRBV11-2 to TRBJ1-2; D gene ambiguous. The germline CDR1 and CDR2 sequences are SGHAT and FQNNGV. Trimming cost V 6 bases and J 5 bases, with 16 bases left between them. This CDR3 region has 14 residues. The CDR3 DNA sequence: TGTGCCAGCAGGGAACGGACGGAATATTATGGCTACACCTTC. As protein: CASRERTEYYGYTF.

This clonotype showed up just a few times. This rearrangement joins TRBV28 to TRBJ2-7; D possibly corresponds to TRBD1 (6 bases). Germline V gene data show CDR1 as MDHEN and CDR2 as SYDVKM. The CDR3 runs to 14 residues. The V end lost 6 bases, the J end lost 2 bases, and 14 bases lay between the germline ends. This chain's CDR3 is CASSPPDRTYEQYF. CDR3 nucleotides: TGTGCCAGCAGCCCCCCCGACAGGACCTACGAGCAGTACTTC.

CDR3 region: CAWRGRSYNEQFF. The CDR3, as DNA: TGTGCCTGGAGGGGAAGATCATACAATGAGCAGTTCTTC. J is TRBJ2-1 and V is TRBV30; D gene ambiguous. Germline values: CDR1 GTSNPN, CDR2 SVGIG (reference sequence). V shed 3 bases and J shed 4 bases, with 10 bases lying between them. The CDR3 has 13 residues.

The rearrangement joins TRBV3-1 to TRBJ2-7; D possibly matches TRBD1 or TRBD2 (5 bases each). Germline V CDR1 and CDR2: LGHDT, YNNKEL (reference sequence). The CDR3 is made up of 16 amino acids. The ends were cut back, 3 bases at V and 3 bases at J, with 18 bases in the middle. As DNA, the CDR3 is TGTGCCAGCAGCCAGGGAGACAGTCCAAAATTCTACGAGCAGTACTTC. It translates to CASSQGDSPKFYEQYF.

This clonotype was recorded at least ten times. The chain joins TRBV12-3 or TRBV12-4 to TRBJ1-2; D unclear. The CDR3 runs to 14 residues. V lost 7 bases, J lost 8 bases, and 20 bases lay in between. The CDR3 DNA reads as TGTGCCAGCAAACAAAGATTGGTCGAGGGAGGCTACACCTTC. Translating it yields CASKQRLVEGGYTF.

The genes are TRBV6-1 and TRBJ2-7; either TRBD1 or TRBD2 may fit D (5 bases each). Trimming removed 1 base from V and 6 bases from J, with 22 bases in between. CDR1 MNHNS and CDR2 SASEGT come from the germline V gene. This CDR3 is built from 17 residues. CDR3 bases: TGTGCCAGCAGTGAAGGGGGAACAGGCCGCTTAGAGGGCGAGCAGTACTTC. Encoded protein: CASSEGGTGRLEGEQYF.

This clonotype has only a few counts. The rearrangement uses TRBV12-3 or TRBV12-4 and TRBJ2-7, with a tentative D call TRBD1 (5 bases). The CDR3 covers 14 residues. V was trimmed by 6 bases and J by 6 bases, leaving 18 bases between them. DNA of the CDR3: TGTGCCAGCAGGGTAGGAGCCACAGGTTTCGAGCAGTACTTC. It specifies CASRVGATGFEQYF.

This sequence joins TRBV29-1 and TRBJ2-3, with TRBD1 matching 9 bases. The CDR3 has 15 amino acids. Per the germline V gene, CDR1 is SQVTM and CDR2 is ANQGSEA. After removal of 6 bases from V and 1 base from J, the junction contained 8 bases not matched to a gene. CDR3: CSVLQGASGTDTQYF. CDR3 in DNA: TGCAGCGTGTTACAGGGGGCATCCGGCACAGATACGCAGTATTTT.

This clonotype was seen many times. This chain joins TRBV4-1 and TRBJ2-6; D is tentatively TRBD1 or TRBD2 (5 bases each). V was trimmed by 0 bases and J by 2 bases, leaving 8 bases between them. CDR1 and CDR2 from the germline V gene are MGHRA and YSYEKL. This CDR3 has 16 amino acids. The CDR3 loop reads CASSQDVGAGANVLTF. In DNA form, the CDR3 reads TGCGCCAGCAGCCAAGATGTGGGGGCTGGGGCCAACGTCCTGACTTTC.

This chain joins TRBV3-1 and TRBJ1-2; tentative D call: TRBD1 (5 bases). V was clipped by 1 base and J by 12 bases, with 18 bases between them. CDR1 and CDR2 from the germline V gene are LGHDT and YNNKEL (reference sequence). The CDR3 is 14 amino acids. The CDR3 DNA sequence: TGTGCCAGCAGCCAAGGGGATATGAGAGGGGCCCACACCTTC. This gives the protein CASSQGDMRGAHTF.

This clonotype has just a few counts. V is TRBV5-6 and J is TRBJ2-7; 10 nucleotides match TRBD1. The CDR3 extends over 14 amino acids. Germline-derived CDR1 and CDR2 are SGHDT and YYEEEE. Trimming removed 4 bases from V and 7 bases from J; junction bases left unmatched: 8. The CDR3 DNA is TGTGCCAGCAGCCCCCGGGACAGGGGTGGTGAGCAGTACTTC. Amino acid sequence: CASSPRDRGGEQYF.

This clonotype has only a few counts. The V gene is TRBV11-2, the J gene TRBJ1-1, with 8 bases aligning to TRBD1. The germline gives CDR1 SGHAT, CDR2 FQNNGV. The V gene end was trimmed by 2 bases and the J gene end by 6 bases; junction bases not matched to a gene: 2. This CDR3 comprises 13 residues. The DNA of the CDR3 is TGTGCCAGCAGCTTAACAGGGGGTCCTGAAGCTTTCTTT. It yields the protein CASSLTGGPEAFF.

This clonotype was seen a handful of times. The J gene is TRBJ2-7, the V gene TRBV12-3 or TRBV12-4, with D possibly TRBD1 on 6 matching bases. V was cut by 1 base and J by 7 bases, with 20 bases left in between. CDR3 length: 16 amino acids. The CDR3 loop is CASSLGWAGEALEQYF. The CDR3 nucleotides are TGTGCCAGCAGTTTAGGTTGGGCAGGGGAAGCTTTAGAGCAGTACTTC.

V gene TRBV20-1 combines with J gene TRBJ1-1; 9 nucleotides agree with TRBD1. Trimming took 4 bases from V and 1 from J; bases not matched to a gene: 16. The germline CDR1 and CDR2 sequences are DFQATT and SNEGSKA (reference sequence). The CDR3 contains 18 residues. The CDR3 DNA reads as TGCAGTGCTACACAGGGGGCGCCAGGGATTGGTCAGAACACTGAAGCTTTCTTT. It specifies CSATQGAPGIGQNTEAFF.